What follows describes a single T cell receptor beta chain. In TCRdb, the 5' RACE reads were re-called with MiXCR into one record per CDR3 protein. The sample carries approximately 580,000 distinct CDR3 sequences, approximately 20% recorded once. The CDR3 is 15 residues long. Trimming took 5 bases from V and 2 from J; bases not matched to a gene: 7. The data are from a study of T-cell memory formation after mild COVID-19. The gene calls are TRBV12-3 or TRBV12-4 and TRBJ2-7, with TRBD1 matching over 9 bases. Sequenced material: PBMCs or a T cell subset sorted from them (not recorded which). This clonotype was sampled from an adult woman who had mild COVID-19 (a few samples of this study predate the infection). Cell type and time point are not known. The CDR3 region is CASSPRTGAPYEQYF. The DNA of the CDR3 is TGTGCCAGCAGTCCAAGGACAGGGGCCCCCTACGAGCAGTACTTC.